The 10 T cell receptor beta chains presented below share a single source sample, sequenced in a study of shared clonotypes between healthy human individuals. Generated by immunoSEQ multiplex PCR, the TCRdb table keeps only in-frame clones and is missing some. The sample yields about a million clones, about 70% seen once. The sample was memory CD4+ T cells sorted from blood. Subset given: CD45RA-negative fraction. These TCRs come from a young man in good health.

The chain recombines TRBV5-1 with TRBJ1-2; D uncertain. The V gene's germline CDR1 is SGHRS and CDR2 YFSETQ. V lost 0 bases and J lost 1, with 7 bases in between. This CDR3 has 14 residues. The CDR3: CASSLGIFNYGYTF. In DNA, the CDR3 is TGCGCCAGCAGCTTGGGGATTTTTAACTATGGCTACACCTTC. Together with reference TRBV5-1 and TRBJ1-2, the CDR3 gives the full variable domain: KAGVTQTPRYLIKTRGQQVTLSCSPISGHRSVSWYQQTPGQGLQFLFEYFSETQRNKGNFPGRFSGRQFSNSRSEMNVSTLELGDSALYLCASSLGIFNYGYTFGSGTRLTVV.

The chain has TRBV11-2 and TRBJ1-1; 8 bases are a match to TRBD1. Germline trimming cut 5 bases from V and 2 bases from J; bases unmatched to any gene: 4. Germline V lookup: CDR1 SGHAT, CDR2 FQNNGV. The CDR3 has 14 amino acids. CDR3 protein: CASSTTGANTEAFF. The CDR3, as DNA: TGTGCCAGCAGCACGACAGGGGCCAACACTGAAGCTTTCTTT.

The chain recombines TRBV2 with TRBJ2-1, with 8 bases identical to TRBD1. This CDR3 is built from 15 residues. The V and J ends lost 0 bases and 8 bases, in that order; junction bases with no gene match: 6. Germline lookup yields CDR1 SNHLY and CDR2 FYNNEI. Here the CDR3 DNA reads TGTGCCAGCAGTGAAGCCGGGACAGGAAGGCATGAGCAGTTCTTC. This encodes CASSEAGTGRHEQFF.

The gene calls are TRBV5-4 and TRBJ2-3; D call uncertain. The germline V and J ends were trimmed by 3 bases and 4 bases, with 12 bases remaining between them. CDR1 is SGHNT, CDR2 YYREEE, per germline (reference sequence). This CDR3 region has 14 residues. For the CDR3, the DNA is TGTGCCAGCAGCTCCGGCCGGACGGCAGATACGCAGTATTTT. This translates into CASSSGRTADTQYF.

The chain joins TRBV10-2 to TRBJ1-1, with D uncertain. CDR3 length equals 15 residues. V shed 0 bases and J shed 1 base, with 9 bases lying between them. The germline V gene encodes CDR1 WSHSY and CDR2 SAAADI. DNA of the CDR3: TGCGCCAGCAGTGAGTCGGGCACCTCGAACACTGAAGCTTTCTTT. It specifies CASSESGTSNTEAFF.

The V gene is TRBV28, the J gene TRBJ2-7; 9 bases line up with TRBD1. Germline V gene data show CDR1 as MDHEN and CDR2 as SYDVKM. This CDR3 region has 15 residues. Trimming took 6 bases from V and 3 from J; bases not matched to a gene: 9. CDR3 nucleotide sequence: TGTGCCAGCAGGGGGACAGGGCCGGGGGGCTACGAGCAGTACTTC. Its translation is CASRGTGPGGYEQYF.

This clone was observed once. The chain is built from TRBV21-1 and TRBJ2-7; TRBD1 is the table's D call, not checked against the DNA. TRBV21-1 is labeled a pseudogene. The CDR3 contains 16 residues. CDR3 DNA sequence: TGTGCCAGCAGCGGTAGAAGCCGGGACAGTTTCTACGAGCAGTACTTC. It is translated as CASSGRSRDSFYEQYF.

The V and J genes are TRBV6-6 and TRBJ2-3; the match to TRBD2 covers 13 bases. The CDR3 has 16 amino acids. Per germline, CDR1 MNHNY and CDR2 SVGAGI (reference sequence). V dropped 5 bases and J dropped 8; count of bases not matched to a gene: 10. CDR3 DNA: TGTGCCAGCAGTAGGGGACTAGCGGGGTCTCCGGGTACGCAGTATTTT. Protein product: CASSRGLAGSPGTQYF.

This chain links TRBV6-5 with TRBJ1-2; D may be TRBD1 (5 bases). The CDR3 is made up of 13 amino acids. V shed 9 bases and J shed 2 bases, with 13 bases lying between them. Looked up from germline, CDR1 is MNHEY and CDR2 is SVGAGI. The CDR3 DNA reads TGTGCCAGTAGCGGGGGGACCAACTATGGCTACACCTTC. This gives the protein CASSGGTNYGYTF.

This sequence joins TRBV10-3 and TRBJ2-7; D is undetermined. This CDR3 has 15 amino acids. CDR1 and CDR2 from the germline V gene are ENHRY and SYGVKD. V was trimmed by 2 bases and J by 0 bases, leaving 11 bases between them. In nucleotides, the CDR3 is TGTGCCATCAGTGAGGAGGCCAGAAGCTCCTACGAGCAGTACTTC. This encodes CAISEEARSSYEQYF.